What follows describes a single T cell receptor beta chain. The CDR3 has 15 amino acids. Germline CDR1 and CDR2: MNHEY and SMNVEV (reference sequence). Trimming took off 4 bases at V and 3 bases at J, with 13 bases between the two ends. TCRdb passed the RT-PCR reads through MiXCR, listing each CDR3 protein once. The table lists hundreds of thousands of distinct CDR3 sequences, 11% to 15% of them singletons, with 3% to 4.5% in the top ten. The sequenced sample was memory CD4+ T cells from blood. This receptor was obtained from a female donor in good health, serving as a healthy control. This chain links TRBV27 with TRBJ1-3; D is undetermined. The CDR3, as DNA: TGTGCCAGCAGTTCGTGGGCATTGGGTGGAAACACCATATATTTT. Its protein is CASSSWALGGNTIYF.